The 25 T cell receptor beta chains below were found in one sample sequenced in a study of beta chain features in type 1 diabetes. The authors reverse transcribed all of the isolated RNA, so sequencing captured expressed TCRB transcripts. Profiling relied on immunoSEQ multiplex PCR, and the TCRdb table lists in-frame clones only, not all of them. This table holds around 250,000 clones, less than 30% found once. Their cognate antigens are unknown. The study's findings and limits: Researchers report that Type 1 diabetes patients had moderately but significantly shorter TCRB CDR3s across all four CD4+ subsets.

Sequencing was performed on naive CD4+ T cells from blood. These receptors came from a young woman with type 1 diabetes.

The chain joins TRBV28 to TRBJ2-7; maybe TRBD1 (6 bases). Germline CDR1 is MDHEN and CDR2 is SYDVKM. The CDR3 loop spans 14 amino acids. The ends were cut back, 2 bases at V and 3 bases at J, with 11 bases in the middle. The CDR3 nucleotides read TGTGCCAGCAGTTTAGTCGAACAGGGCTACGAGCAGTACTTC. This encodes CASSLVEQGYEQYF.

This chain links TRBV29-1 with TRBJ2-1; 11 bases match TRBD2. CDR3 size: 13 residues. Germline V gene data show CDR1 as SQVTM and CDR2 as ANQGSEA. The V gene end was trimmed by 4 bases and the J gene end by 15 bases; junction bases not matched to a gene: 11. Written as DNA, the CDR3 is TGCAGCGTTGCCGCGACTAGCGGGATTAGTGGGTTCTTC. Its protein is CSVAATSGISGFF.

This clone turned up a few times. This chain joins TRBV27 and TRBJ2-1; 12 bases match TRBD1. V dropped 3 bases and J dropped 7; count of bases not matched to a gene: 7. The germline gives CDR1 MNHEY, CDR2 SMNVEV (reference sequence). This CDR3 has 16 amino acids. The CDR3 loop reads CASSFYGTGGQNEQFF. The CDR3 DNA follows: TGTGCCAGCAGTTTCTACGGGACAGGGGGCCAGAATGAGCAGTTCTTC.

This clone was counted a few times. The chain recombines TRBV7-6 with TRBJ2-3, with 7 positions matching TRBD2. This CDR3 spans 15 amino acids. Per the germline V gene, CDR1 is SGHVS and CDR2 is FNYEAQ. V trimming: 6 bases; J trimming: 2 bases; junction bases outside the gene matches: 8. Here the CDR3 DNA reads TGTGCCAGCAGTGAGTCGGCGGGAGCCACAGATACGCAGTATTTT. This encodes CASSESAGATDTQYF.

The CDR3 protein is CASNPGYSGNTIYF. CDR3 nucleotide sequence: TGTGCCAGCAACCCAGGTTACTCTGGAAACACCATATATTTT. The chain carries TRBV27 and TRBJ1-3, with D unclear. The V gene's germline CDR1 is MNHEY and CDR2 SMNVEV (reference sequence). The CDR3 spans 14 residues. Deletions cut 7 bases from V and 0 bases from J, with 10 bases between.

The V call is TRBV7-9, the J call TRBJ2-5; D gene unclear. The CDR3 runs 13 residues. Trimming pared 5 bases from V and 5 bases from J, leaving 12 bases between. The germline gives CDR1 SEHNR, CDR2 FQNEAQ (reference sequence). CDR3 sequence (DNA): TGTGCCAGCAGCACCTCGGGTGGGGAGACCCAGTACTTC. Translated, it gives CASSTSGGETQYF.

This clone was counted only a few times. This CDR3 reads CASRRRDREDNEQFF. In DNA, the CDR3 is TGTGCCAGCCGCCGCCGGGACAGGGAGGATAATGAGCAGTTCTTC. The chain has TRBV4-2 and TRBJ2-1; 9 bases fit TRBD1. This CDR3 comprises 15 residues. Germline lookup yields CDR1 LGHNA and CDR2 YNFKEQ. The V and J ends lost 8 bases and 7 bases, in that order; junction bases with no gene match: 12.

This clone showed up just a few times. J is TRBJ2-3 and V is TRBV29-1, with 12 bases identical to TRBD2. With V trimmed by 7 bases and J by 6 bases, 5 bases remained unmatched. The V gene's germline CDR1 is SQVTM and CDR2 ANQGSEA. The CDR3 is 13 residues long. CDR3 region: CSGTSGMGDTQYF. CDR3 bases: TGCAGCGGGACTAGCGGGATGGGTGATACGCAGTATTTT.

This clone showed up just a few times. The chain combines TRBV29-1 with TRBJ1-1; D uncertain. CDR1 is SQVTM, CDR2 ANQGSEA, per germline. This CDR3 is built from 13 residues. V was shortened by 0 bases and J by 8 bases, with 13 bases between the two germline ends. CDR3 loop: CSVEERRAREAFF. CDR3 nucleotide sequence: TGCAGCGTTGAAGAAAGGAGGGCGCGGGAAGCTTTCTTT.

This clone showed up just a few times. V usage is TRBV15 and J usage is TRBJ1-1; the D gene is possibly TRBD1 (5 bases). CDR1 LNHNV and CDR2 YYDKDF come from the germline V gene (reference sequence). Trimming took off 1 base at V and 9 bases at J, with 15 bases between the two ends. This CDR3 comprises 14 residues. CDR3 DNA sequence: TGTGCCACCAGCAGAGCGGGGGGGACGACTCAAGCTTTCTTT. Amino acid sequence: CATSRAGGTTQAFF.

V usage is TRBV2 and J usage is TRBJ1-5; a possible D gene is TRBD1 (5 bases). From germline, CDR1 is SNHLY and CDR2 FYNNEI. This CDR3 comprises 12 residues. V dropped 6 bases and J dropped 5 bases, with 8 bases sitting between them. In DNA form, the CDR3 reads TGTGCCAGCAGGGGAGGGGATCAGCCCCAGCATTTT. This gives the protein CASRGGDQPQHF. Looking up the rest from reference TRBV2 and TRBJ1-5 gives the full variable domain: EPEVTQTPSHQVTQMGQEVILRCVPISNHLYFYWYRQILGQKVEFLVSFYNNEISEKSEIFDDQFSVERPDGSNFTLKIRSTKLEDSAMYFCASRGGDQPQHFGDGTRLSIL.

The table lists this clone with a few counts. The V call is TRBV4-1, the J call TRBJ2-5; possibly TRBD1 for D (5 bases). V lost 0 bases, J lost 4 bases, and 9 bases lay in between. Germline V gene lookup returns CDR1 MGHRA and CDR2 YSYEKL. This CDR3 region has 14 residues. CDR3 residues: CASSQDRGRETQYF. CDR3 nucleotide sequence: TGCGCCAGCAGCCAAGATAGGGGAAGAGAGACCCAGTACTTC.

The chain combines TRBV29-1 with TRBJ2-1; 11 bases are shared with TRBD2. Germline loops: CDR1 SQVTM, CDR2 ANQGSEA. The CDR3 runs to 15 residues. Trimming removed 6 bases from V and 0 bases from J; junction bases left unmatched: 4. As DNA, the CDR3 is TGCAGCGTGTACCTAGCGGGGGGCTCCTACAATGAGCAGTTCTTC. Its translation: CSVYLAGGSYNEQFF.

V usage is TRBV5-1 and J usage is TRBJ2-7; 9 bases map to TRBD2. Germline trimming cut 4 bases from V and 6 bases from J; bases unmatched to any gene: 8. The CDR3 spans 14 residues. Germline-derived CDR1 and CDR2 are SGHRS and YFSETQ. The CDR3 is CASSPGTSPPEQYF. The CDR3 DNA reads TGCGCCAGCAGCCCCGGGACTAGCCCTCCCGAGCAGTACTTC. Full variable domain (outside the CDR3, taken from reference TRBV5-1 and TRBJ2-7): KAGVTQTPRYLIKTRGQQVTLSCSPISGHRSVSWYQQTPGQGLQFLFEYFSETQRNKGNFPGRFSGRQFSNSRSEMNVSTLELGDSALYLCASSPGTSPPEQYFGPGTRLTVT.

This clone came up a few times. The CDR3 sequence: CASIQQGRLGAFF. The CDR3 DNA sequence: TGTGCCAGCATCCAACAGGGGAGATTGGGCGCTTTCTTT. The chain uses TRBV6-6 and TRBJ1-1; 7 nucleotides line up with TRBD1. This CDR3 comprises 13 residues. Germline values: CDR1 MNHNY, CDR2 SVGAGI (reference sequence). J lost 11 bases, V lost 7 bases, and 13 bases had no gene match.

The genes are TRBV15 and TRBJ2-1, with a possible D match to TRBD2 (6 bases). In germline, CDR1 is LNHNV, CDR2 YYDKDF (reference sequence). Trimming removed 3 bases from V and 0 bases from J, with 15 bases in between. The CDR3 covers 17 residues. The CDR3, as DNA: TGTGCCACCAGCAGTGGGACTTATTATAGCTCCTACAATGAGCAGTTCTTC. Translation gives CATSSGTYYSSYNEQFF.

CDR3 in DNA: TGTGCCAGCAGCTTAGCGAAGCAGGGAGGCGAGCAGTACTTC. Its protein is CASSLAKQGGEQYF. This chain joins TRBV7-9 and TRBJ2-7, with D perhaps TRBD2 (6 bases). Germline V gene sequence: CDR1 SEHNR, CDR2 FQNEAQ (reference sequence). This CDR3 is 14 amino acids long. Trimming shortened V by 0 bases and J by 6 bases, and 12 bases separated the two germline ends.

This chain uses TRBV30 with TRBJ2-7, with 7 positions matching TRBD1. CDR3 size: 15 residues. Germline trimming cut 0 bases from V and 2 bases from J; bases unmatched to any gene: 7. CDR1 and CDR2 from the germline V gene are GTSNPN and SVGIG (reference sequence). CDR3 sequence reads: CAWSVRMGQPYEQYF. CDR3 in DNA: TGTGCCTGGAGTGTACGTATGGGACAGCCCTACGAGCAGTACTTC.

This clone was seen more than once but under ten times. This sequence joins TRBV29-1 and TRBJ2-7, with 8 bases matching TRBD2. From germline, CDR1 is SQVTM and CDR2 ANQGSEA. CDR3 size: 13 residues. V shed 4 bases, J shed 3 bases, and the junction held 5 bases outside the gene matches. DNA of the CDR3: TGCAGCGTTGCCTCAGCGGGAGTCTACGAGCAGTACTTC. The encoded protein is CSVASAGVYEQYF.

This clone was seen only a few times. This specimen includes other DNA sequences encoding the same CDR3. The gene calls are TRBV29-1 and TRBJ1-2, with 10 bases that match TRBD1. Germline V gene lookup returns CDR1 SQVTM and CDR2 ANQGSEA. The CDR3 runs 13 residues. J was trimmed by 3 bases and V by 6 bases; bases with no gene match: 4. The CDR3 is CSVGTGVDYGYTF. In nucleotides, the CDR3 is TGCAGCGTAGGGACAGGGGTTGACTATGGCTACACCTTC.

The sample holds a few counts of this clone. DNA of the CDR3: TGTGCCTGGAGTGACCGGACAGGTTCGATCTATGGCTACACCTTC. As protein: CAWSDRTGSIYGYTF. J is TRBJ1-2 and V is TRBV30, with 7 bases aligning to TRBD1. V was clipped by 1 base and J by 4 bases; unmatched bases: 9. The CDR3 is 15 amino acids. CDR1 and CDR2 from the germline V gene are GTSNPN and SVGIG (reference sequence).

This clone has a handful of counts. The V and J genes are TRBV30 and TRBJ1-5; 9 nucleotides agree with TRBD1. V dropped 3 bases and J dropped 7; count of bases not matched to a gene: 13. Germline V gives CDR1 GTSNPN, CDR2 SVGIG (reference sequence). This CDR3 has 16 residues. The DNA of the CDR3 is TGTGCCTGGAGCGGAGGCCGGGACAGGGTAAACCAGCCCCAGCATTTT. Amino acids: CAWSGGRDRVNQPQHF.

CDR3: CASSLAGTSASYEQYF. The CDR3 DNA reads as TGCGCCAGCAGCTTGGCCGGGACTAGCGCGTCCTACGAGCAGTACTTC. This chain links TRBV5-1 with TRBJ2-7, with 10 bases lining up with TRBD2. The junction had 4 bases not matched to a gene; V was cut back by 0 bases and J by 1 base. Germline loops: CDR1 SGHRS, CDR2 YFSETQ. This CDR3 contains 16 residues.

The rearrangement uses TRBV7-2 and TRBJ2-5; TRBD2 aligns across 10 bases. CDR1 is SGHTA and CDR2 is FQGNSA in the germline V gene. This CDR3 has 14 residues. Losses at the gene ends were 3 bases for V and 3 bases for J; bases not matched to a gene: 1. CDR3 sequence reads: CASSFTSGEETQYF. CDR3 nucleotides: TGTGCCAGCAGCTTCACTAGCGGGGAAGAGACCCAGTACTTC.

The rearrangement uses TRBV18 and TRBJ2-7, with 9 bases aligning to TRBD1. The junction had 11 bases not matched to a gene; V was cut back by 5 bases and J by 3 bases. The CDR3 spans 16 residues. The germline CDR1 and CDR2 sequences are KGHSH and LQKENI. As DNA, the CDR3 is TGTGCCAGCTCAGCGGGACAGGGTTTGGGTATCTACGAGCAGTACTTC. This translates into CASSAGQGLGIYEQYF.